Reported below is one T cell receptor (beta chain). Antigen specificity is unknown. The data were obtained in a study of CD8 T cells in ankylosing spondylitis. Generation of TCR beta libraries employed quantitative 5'-RACE incorporating molecular barcodes. TCRdb independently ran MiXCR on the 5' RACE reads; one entry per CDR3 protein. This sample yields around 280,000 distinct CDR3 sequences, of which around 18% are seen a single time; roughly 8% belongs to the top ten. Study-level points and caveats: The authors reported significant enrichment of disease-linked clones in matched ankylosing spondylitis synovial fluid. Disease-associated clones were CD8+ and fairly uncommon in peripheral blood.

Trimming cost V 2 bases and J 7 bases, with 14 bases left between them. The CDR3 has 13 amino acids. Germline CDR1 is DFQATT and CDR2 is SNEGSKA (reference sequence). The sequencing input was blood, either unsorted or a sorted T cell fraction (not recorded which). The clonotype was recovered from a male donor with ankylosing spondylitis or in good health (not recorded which). The V and J genes are TRBV20-1 and TRBJ2-5, with TRBD2 as a possible D gene (6 bases). The CDR3 protein is CSARLLPGGTQYF. The CDR3 DNA reads TGCAGTGCTAGACTTCTTCCCGGGGGGACCCAGTACTTC.